The 24 T cell receptor beta chains below all came from one sample that was sequenced in a study of blood T cell repertoires in COVID-19. Produced via immunoSEQ multiplex PCR; TCRdb's table is partial and in-frame only. The profile shows just over 350,000 clones, about 90% of them singletons. The sample consisted of PBMCs or T cells enriched from blood (not recorded which). Every receptor here comes from a woman aged 25 to 39 who had recovered from COVID-19.

V and J are TRBV3-1 (or the pseudogene TRBV3-2) and TRBJ2-1; 13 bases map to TRBD2. J lost 7 bases, V lost 6 bases, and 9 bases had no gene match. This CDR3 spans 16 amino acids. The V gene's germline CDR1 is LGHDT and CDR2 YNNKEL (reference sequence). The CDR3 nucleotides read TGTGCCAGCAGTTACTCAGGACTAGCGGGAGAAAATGAGCAGTTCTTC. Amino acids: CASSYSGLAGENEQFF.

The CDR3: CASSQPGQGPTYEQYF. Here the CDR3 DNA reads TGTGCCAGCAGCCAACCTGGACAGGGCCCAACCTACGAGCAGTACTTC. The chain is built from TRBV3-1 (or the pseudogene TRBV3-2) and TRBJ2-7; 8 nucleotides match TRBD1. CDR3 size: 16 residues. V shed 2 bases, J shed 2 bases, and the junction held 8 bases outside the gene matches. CDR1 is LGHDT, CDR2 YNNKEL, per germline (reference sequence).

CDR3 loop: CASSPSGPYEQYF. The CDR3 bases are TGTGCCAGCAGCCCATCGGGTCCCTACGAGCAGTACTTC. The chain links TRBV27 to TRBJ2-7; D is ambiguous. Germline V lookup: CDR1 MNHEY, CDR2 SMNVEV (reference sequence). Deletions cut 6 bases from V and 2 bases from J, with 11 bases between. The CDR3 totals 13 residues.

The rearrangement joins TRBV3-1 (or the pseudogene TRBV3-2) to TRBJ1-3; a possible D gene is TRBD1 (5 bases). Trimming left V 0 bases short and J 1 base short, with 10 bases between. The length of the CDR3 is 16 residues. Germline lookup yields CDR1 LGHDT and CDR2 YNNKEL (reference sequence). CDR3 nucleotides: TGTGCCAGCAGCCAAGAAGGCTCAGGGTCTGGAAACACCATATATTTT. Protein sequence: CASSQEGSGSGNTIYF.

The chain is built from TRBV10-3 and TRBJ1-3; D is uncertain. In germline, CDR1 is ENHRY, CDR2 SYGVKD. Trimming removed 0 bases from V and 0 bases from J, with 9 bases in between. This CDR3 has 16 residues. CDR3 in DNA: TGTGCCATCAGTGAGTCGGCGGCTATCTCTGGAAACACCATATATTTT. Amino acid sequence: CAISESAAISGNTIYF.

The gene calls are TRBV6-1 and TRBJ1-6; unclear D gene. The germline V gene has CDR1 MNHNS and CDR2 SASEGT. The CDR3 spans 15 residues. V was shortened by 1 base and J by 8 bases, with 12 bases between the two germline ends. CDR3 residues: CASSEVVSDDSPLHF. The CDR3 DNA sequence: TGTGCCAGCAGTGAAGTTGTCAGCGACGATTCACCCCTCCACTTT.

This chain joins TRBV27 and TRBJ2-7, with TRBD2 identical over 10 bases. V dropped 4 bases and J dropped 6; count of bases not matched to a gene: 6. The CDR3 is made up of 14 amino acids. Germline values: CDR1 MNHEY, CDR2 SMNVEV (reference sequence). The CDR3 loop reads CASSSSGRAFEQYF. In DNA form, the CDR3 reads TGTGCCAGCAGTTCCAGCGGGAGGGCCTTCGAGCAGTACTTC.

The chain employs TRBV7-2 and TRBJ2-3, with 10 bases matching TRBD2. The germline gives CDR1 SGHTA, CDR2 FQGNSA. This CDR3 contains 16 residues. V lost 3 bases and J lost 0; bases outside the gene matches: 3. The CDR3 DNA reads TGTGCCAGCAGCTTTACTAGCGGGGCGAGCACAGATACGCAGTATTTT. It is translated as CASSFTSGASTDTQYF.

The chain combines TRBV6-5 with TRBJ1-2, with TRBD1 identical over 7 bases. Trimming took 2 bases from V and 4 from J; bases not matched to a gene: 7. Germline lookup yields CDR1 MNHEY and CDR2 SVGAGI. The CDR3 has 15 amino acids. In DNA, the CDR3 is TGTGCCAGCAGTTACGGGACAGAGGAAGTCTATGGCTACACCTTC. This encodes CASSYGTEEVYGYTF.

In nucleotides, the CDR3 is TGTGCCGGAGCGGGAAACACCGGGGAGCTGTTTTTT. Residues: CAGAGNTGELFF. This chain connects TRBV30 to TRBJ2-2, with 7 bases that match TRBD2. V lost 8 bases to trimming and J lost 2 bases; unmatched junction nucleotides: 2. Germline V lookup: CDR1 GTSNPN, CDR2 SVGIG (reference sequence). CDR3 size: 12 residues. Together with reference TRBV30 and TRBJ2-2, the CDR3 gives the full variable domain: SQTIHQWPATLVQPVGSPLSLECTVEGTSNPNLYWYRQAAGRGLQLLFYSVGIGQISSEVPQNLSASRPQDRQFILSSKKLLLSDSGFYLCAGAGNTGELFFGEGSRLTVL.

Notes on this clone: Other DNA sequences within the sample encode an identical CDR3. The chain uses TRBV28 and TRBJ1-4, with D perhaps matching TRBD1 (5 bases). The germline gives CDR1 MDHEN, CDR2 SYDVKM. The CDR3 is made up of 11 amino acids. The germline V and J ends were trimmed by 3 bases and 14 bases, with 10 bases remaining between them. CDR3 DNA sequence: TGTGCCAGCAGTTTTGGACACCCGCTGTTTTTT. Amino acids: CASSFGHPLFF.

The rearrangement joins TRBV5-1 to TRBJ2-1; D is ambiguous. The CDR3 contains 14 residues. Germline assignment: CDR1 SGHRS and CDR2 YFSETQ. With 4 bases removed from V and 10 bases from J, the gap between germline ends came to 18 bases. The chain's CDR3 is CASSPRPSDGEQFF. CDR3 in DNA: TGCGCCAGCAGCCCCCGACCAAGCGACGGAGAGCAGTTCTTC.

This clone was seen once. The chain couples TRBV4-2 to TRBJ1-3; unclear D gene. Trimming took 4 bases from V and 0 from J, leaving 7 bases between them. Germline V lookup: CDR1 LGHNA, CDR2 YNFKEQ. This CDR3 has 14 amino acids. CDR3 sequence: CASSPRASGNTIYF. The CDR3 DNA reads TGTGCCAGCAGCCCCCGAGCCTCTGGAAACACCATATATTTT.

This chain joins TRBV7-8 and TRBJ2-2; D not certain. V gave up 4 bases and J gave up 1 base, with 4 bases separating them. Germline V lookup: CDR1 SGHVS, CDR2 FQNEAQ. This CDR3 comprises 13 residues. As DNA, the CDR3 is TGTGCCAGCAGCTCCGGGAACACCGGGGAGCTGTTTTTT. Its protein is CASSSGNTGELFF.

The rearrangement uses TRBV5-1 and TRBJ1-1; 8 bases align to TRBD1. Per germline, CDR1 SGHRS and CDR2 YFSETQ. V lost 4 bases and J lost 5; bases outside the gene matches: 10. There are 15 residues in the CDR3. For the CDR3, the DNA is TGCGCCAGCAGCCACGGACAGGGATTTTGGACTGAAGCTTTCTTT. Encoded protein: CASSHGQGFWTEAFF.

The chain recombines TRBV7-9 with TRBJ2-3; D might be TRBD1 (6 bases). The CDR3 is 13 amino acids. Trimming took off 6 bases at V and 3 bases at J, with 10 bases between the two ends. The germline CDR1 and CDR2 sequences are SEHNR and FQNEAQ (reference sequence). Written as DNA, the CDR3 is TGTGCCAGCAGACCAACAGGGACAGATACGCAGTATTTT. Its protein is CASRPTGTDTQYF.

V usage is TRBV21-1 and J usage is TRBJ1-6. TRBV21-1 is a pseudogene segment. The CDR3 spans 15 residues. In DNA form, the CDR3 reads TGTGCCAGCAGCAAAAGAGGATCCTATAATTCACCCCTCCACTTT. This translates into CASSKRGSYNSPLHF.

The CDR3 reads CASSAGGRENSPLHF. The CDR3 DNA is TGTGCCAGCAGCGCCGGAGGTCGTGAGAATTCACCCCTCCACTTT. V and J are TRBV9 and TRBJ1-6; D is uncertain. The germline gives CDR1 SGDLS, CDR2 YYNGEE. Trimming left V 3 bases short and J 7 bases short, with 14 bases between. The CDR3 is 15 amino acids.

The chain joins TRBV5-1 to TRBJ2-3; maybe TRBD1 (5 bases). V lost 2 bases and J lost 6, with 7 bases in between. In germline, CDR1 is SGHRS, CDR2 YFSETQ. The CDR3 covers 12 residues. The CDR3 DNA sequence: TGCGCCAGCAGCTTTAAGGGGGATACGCAGTATTTT. This sequence encodes CASSFKGDTQYF. Full variable domain (rest looked up from reference TRBV5-1 and TRBJ2-3): KAGVTQTPRYLIKTRGQQVTLSCSPISGHRSVSWYQQTPGQGLQFLFEYFSETQRNKGNFPGRFSGRQFSNSRSEMNVSTLELGDSALYLCASSFKGDTQYFGPGTRLTVL.

The CDR3 nucleotides are TGTGCCAGCAGTCCCGGGACAGCTAATTCACCCCTCCACTTT. Amino acids: CASSPGTANSPLHF. The V and J genes are TRBV2 and TRBJ1-6; 7 bases agree with TRBD1. The V and J ends lost 5 bases and 6 bases, in that order; junction bases with no gene match: 4. Germline V gene lookup returns CDR1 SNHLY and CDR2 FYNNEI. The CDR3 is 14 amino acids.

The rearrangement uses TRBV2 and TRBJ1-4; TRBD1 aligns across 12 bases. This CDR3 comprises 16 residues. The germline CDR1 and CDR2 sequences are SNHLY and FYNNEI. V lost 5 bases to trimming and J lost 6 bases; unmatched junction nucleotides: 7. CDR3: CASSRDRGRGYEKLFF. The CDR3 coding sequence is TGTGCCAGCAGTCGGGACAGGGGGCGGGGGTATGAAAAACTGTTTTTT.

The J gene is TRBJ1-4, the V gene TRBV6-5; D perhaps matches TRBD1 (5 bases). This CDR3 has 15 residues. V lost 6 bases to trimming and J lost 8 bases, with 19 bases between them. Germline V gene lookup returns CDR1 MNHEY and CDR2 SVGAGI. The CDR3 nucleotides read TGTGCCAGCAGCCATACGACAGATGCGAACGAAAAACTGTTTTTT. It translates to CASSHTTDANEKLFF.

This clone was seen a few times. V gene TRBV7-2 combines with J gene TRBJ1-3; weak D call: TRBD1 (5 bases). The germline V and J ends were trimmed by 1 base and 2 bases, with 9 bases remaining between them. CDR1 SGHTA and CDR2 FQGNSA come from the germline V gene. The CDR3 is made up of 15 amino acids. The CDR3 region has the DNA TGTGCCAGCAGCTTAGGGGGAGGGGCTGGAAACACCATATATTTT. Protein product: CASSLGGGAGNTIYF. The full variable domain, rest sourced from reference TRBV7-2 and TRBJ1-3, is GAGVSQSPSNKVTEKGKDVELRCDPISGHTALYWYRQSLGQGLEFLIYFQGNSAPDKSGLPSDRFSAERTGGSVSTLTIQRTQQEDSAVYLCASSLGGGAGNTIYFGEGSWLTVV.

In nucleotides, the CDR3 is TGCGCCAGCAGCTTGGGAGTGGGGACAGGAAACTACACCTTC. Protein product: CASSLGVGTGNYTF. The gene calls are TRBV5-1 and TRBJ1-2; 8 bases align to TRBD1. The CDR3 has 14 residues. CDR1 SGHRS and CDR2 YFSETQ come from the germline V gene. J lost 10 bases, V lost 0 bases, and 8 bases had no gene match.